This passage covers 14 T cell receptor beta chains from one sample sequenced in a study of patients and donors after allogeneic stem cell transplantation (TCRdb year 2020). The library was produced with RT-PCR. TCRdb names NextSeq 550 as the instrument used. Using fastp at Q25 and MiXCR, TCRdb reprocessed the public reads and kept productive beta chains. Rows with one shared CDR3 protein collapse into an entry with the most common genes and DNA. Present in this sample are about a million distinct CDR3 sequences, under 20% of which were seen just once. The top ten clones comprise approximately 5.9% of the sample. Sequenced input: blood, either unsorted or a sorted T cell fraction (not recorded which). The source of these receptors is a human donor who was either an allogeneic HSCT recipient or a stem cell or donor lymphocyte infusion donor (not recorded which). It is not recorded whose cells these are; they may come from a transplant donor.

The chain uses TRBV29-1 and TRBJ1-3; D uncertain. The CDR3 totals 12 residues. The ends were cut back, 5 bases at V and 0 bases at J, with 5 bases in the middle. Per germline, CDR1 SQVTM and CDR2 ANQGSEA. The CDR3 bases are TGCAGCGTTCATGTCTCTGGAAACACCATATATTTT. This gives the protein CSVHVSGNTIYF.

This clonotype showed up just a few times. CDR3 nucleotide sequence: TGTGCCAGCAGTTACAGGCCCCCAACAGGGATAAACACTGAAGCTTTCTTT. Amino acids: CASSYRPPTGINTEAFF. The V call is TRBV6-5, the J call TRBJ1-1; the D gene is possibly TRBD1 (6 bases). In germline, CDR1 is MNHEY, CDR2 SVGAGI. The CDR3 sequence is 17 residues long. The V gene lost 2 bases and the J gene lost 2 bases, with 18 bases spanning the gap.

The V gene is TRBV6-1, the J gene TRBJ2-2, with D hard to call. Trimming cost V 8 bases and J 7 bases, with 17 bases left between them. Looked up from germline, CDR1 is MNHNS and CDR2 is SASEGT. This CDR3 is built from 14 residues. For the CDR3, the DNA is TGTGCCAGCTGTAAGGACCGCTTCGGCGGGGAGCTGTTTTTT. This encodes CASCKDRFGGELFF.

This clonotype appeared a few times. The genes are TRBV12-3 or TRBV12-4 and TRBJ2-7, with TRBD2 identical over 7 bases. With 1 base clipped from V and 3 bases from J, the junction kept 6 bases outside the gene matches. The CDR3 runs 15 residues. CDR3 in DNA: TGTGCCAGCAGTTTAGTTTGGCGGGGGAACTACGAGCAGTACTTC. The encoded protein is CASSLVWRGNYEQYF.

The chain joins TRBV6-5 to TRBJ1-5; D is ambiguous. V was trimmed by 0 bases and J by 4 bases, leaving 7 bases between them. The germline gives CDR1 MNHEY, CDR2 SVGAGI. The CDR3 extends over 14 amino acids. The CDR3 coding sequence is TGTGCCAGCAGTTACTCGCACCTTAATCAGCCCCAGCATTTT. The encoded protein is CASSYSHLNQPQHF.

The rearrangement links TRBV29-1 to TRBJ1-2; D is uncertain. Germline CDR1 is SQVTM and CDR2 is ANQGSEA. There are 12 residues in the CDR3. The chain's CDR3 is CTIMTGNYGYTF. The DNA for the CDR3 is TGCACCATCATGACGGGGAACTATGGCTACACCTTC.

This clonotype was counted between two and nine times. The chain combines TRBV6-1 with TRBJ2-7; TRBD2 agrees at 11 bases. With 6 bases clipped from V and 6 bases from J, the junction kept 10 bases outside the gene matches. The germline V gene has CDR1 MNHNS and CDR2 SASEGT. This CDR3 has 15 amino acids. CDR3 in amino acids: CASSPTSGRSGEQYF. The CDR3 region has the DNA TGTGCCAGCAGCCCCACTAGCGGGAGAAGTGGCGAGCAGTACTTC.

This rearrangement joins TRBV11-2 to TRBJ2-3; 7 bases line up with TRBD2. The ends lost 0 bases at V and 1 base at J; junction bases unmatched: 7. Per germline, CDR1 SGHAT and CDR2 FQNNGV. CDR3 length: 17 amino acids. The CDR3 loop is CASSLDRGGSGTDTQYF. In DNA, the CDR3 is TGTGCCAGCAGCTTAGATAGGGGCGGGAGCGGCACAGATACGCAGTATTTT.

This clonotype came up a few times. V and J are TRBV3-1 and TRBJ1-5, with D perhaps TRBD1 (6 bases). With 1 base removed from V and 2 bases from J, the gap between germline ends came to 12 bases. The CDR3 runs 16 residues. Per the germline V gene, CDR1 is LGHDT and CDR2 is YNNKEL (reference sequence). The CDR3: CASSQGGGRGNQPQHF. The CDR3 DNA reads TGTGCCAGCAGCCAAGGAGGGGGGCGCGGCAATCAGCCCCAGCATTTT.

The rearrangement uses TRBV30 and TRBJ1-2; possibly TRBD1 for D (5 bases). CDR1 and CDR2 from the germline V gene are GTSNPN and SVGIG (reference sequence). V was clipped by 2 bases and J by 5 bases, with 9 bases between them. The CDR3 is 12 amino acids. The chain's CDR3 is CAWSQGSYGYTF. The CDR3 region has the DNA TGTGCCTGGAGTCAGGGAAGTTATGGCTACACCTTC.

The J gene is TRBJ2-3, the V gene TRBV19; D remains ambiguous. Trimming pared 0 bases from V and 12 bases from J, leaving 13 bases between. This CDR3 has 13 residues. Per germline, CDR1 LNHDA and CDR2 SQIVND (reference sequence). CDR3 DNA: TGTGCCAGTAGTATAGAAGAAGAGTTGGTTCAGTATTTT. Translation gives CASSIEEELVQYF.

This clonotype was seen a few times. The chain has TRBV12-3 or TRBV12-4 and TRBJ2-3, with a tentative D call TRBD2 (6 bases). The length of the CDR3 is 15 residues. V was cut by 1 base and J by 2 bases, with 10 bases left in between. The CDR3 spells CASSLVGGTTDTQYF. CDR3 in DNA: TGTGCCAGCAGTTTAGTCGGGGGAACCACAGATACGCAGTATTTT.

This clonotype was counted between two and nine times. The chain is built from TRBV7-3 and TRBJ2-1; no firm D call. The CDR3 sequence is 14 residues long. Trimming stripped 4 bases from V and 6 bases from J, with 13 bases between. Germline V gene lookup returns CDR1 SGHTA and CDR2 FQGTGA. The CDR3 DNA sequence: TGTGCCAGCAGCTCCCTCCGGGTTGGCAATGAGCAGTTCTTC. Translating gives CASSSLRVGNEQFF.

This clonotype was picked up one time. V gene TRBV7-2 combines with J gene TRBJ1-1; no definite D call. CDR3 length equals 14 residues. The V gene lost 1 base and the J gene lost 6 bases, with 12 bases spanning the gap. Looked up from germline, CDR1 is SGHTA and CDR2 is FQGNSA. The CDR3: CASSLEVSKAEAFF. The CDR3 coding sequence is TGTGCCAGCAGCTTAGAGGTTAGTAAGGCTGAAGCTTTCTTT.